This T cell receptor beta chain was captured in a study of a mutant IDH1 vaccine in newly diagnosed glioma. Study context: The patients were given eight vaccinations, one each in weeks 1, 3, 5, 7, 11, 15, 19 and 23.

Study-wide findings and caveats: Pseudoprogression apparently lacked any relation to changes in top peripheral T cell clonotypes.

V was clipped by 2 bases and J by 6 bases; unmatched bases: 9. Germline V gene data show CDR1 as SEHNR and CDR2 as FQNEAQ (reference sequence). This CDR3 spans 15 amino acids. Time point: week 11, during vaccination. Vaccination comprised doses that each held 300 ug of mutant IDH1 20-mer peptide, plus topical imiquimod. The astrocytomas were IDH1-mutant, ATRX-negative, and WHO grade 3 or 4. Details on this clone: The antigen is unknown.

Assay: immunoSEQ multiplex PCR; the TCRdb copy retains only in-frame clones and omits some. This sample yields 110,000 or so clones, of which 75% to 90% are seen a single time; 0.5% to 0.65% belongs to the top ten. The chain is built from TRBV7-9 and TRBJ1-1, with TRBD1 matching over 7 bases. The receptor comes from a woman in her forties or fifties with glioma. The sample was PBMCs, taken from a glioma patient whose treatment included an IDH1 peptide vaccine. CDR3: CASSLRGQGAPEAFF. The CDR3 coding sequence is TGTGCCAGCAGCTTAAGGGGGCAGGGTGCCCCTGAAGCTTTCTTT.